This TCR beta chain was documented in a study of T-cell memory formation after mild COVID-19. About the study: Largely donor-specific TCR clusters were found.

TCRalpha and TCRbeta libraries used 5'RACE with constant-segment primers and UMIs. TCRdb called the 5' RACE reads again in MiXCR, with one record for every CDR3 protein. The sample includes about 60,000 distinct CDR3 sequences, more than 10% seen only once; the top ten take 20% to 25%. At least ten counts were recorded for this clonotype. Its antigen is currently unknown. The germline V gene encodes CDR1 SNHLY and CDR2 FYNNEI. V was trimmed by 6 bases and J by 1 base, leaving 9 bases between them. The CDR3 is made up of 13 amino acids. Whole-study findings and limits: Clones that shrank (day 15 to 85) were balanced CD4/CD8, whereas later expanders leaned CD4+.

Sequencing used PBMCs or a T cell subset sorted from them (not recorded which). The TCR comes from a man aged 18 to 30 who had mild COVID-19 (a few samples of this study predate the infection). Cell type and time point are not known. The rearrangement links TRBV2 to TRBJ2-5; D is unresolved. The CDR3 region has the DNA TGTGCCAGCAGCGGGCAGATCCAAGAGACCCAGTACTTC. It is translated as CASSGQIQETQYF. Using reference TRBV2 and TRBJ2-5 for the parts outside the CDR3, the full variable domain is EPEVTQTPSHQVTQMGQEVILRCVPISNHLYFYWYRQILGQKVEFLVSFYNNEISEKSEIFDDQFSVERPDGSNFTLKIRSTKLEDSAMYFCASSGQIQETQYFGPGTRLLVL.